One sample yielded the 18 T cell receptor beta chains listed below, sequenced in a study of neoadjuvant anti-PD-1 for oral cavity cancer (dated by TCRdb to the early 2020s). The intended sense of this specimen's time point label: before neoadjuvant nivolumab. Libraries were made using the immunoSEQ multiplex PCR assay. What TCRdb holds here is the immuneACCESS table cut down to in-frame rearrangements. Part of the clones is not present; checked against another copy, under half of the missing clones reflect an unresolved V gene, and the others are unexplained. Within this sample are fewer than 7,000 clones, with about 76% of them counted one time only. The ten largest clones represent 2.5% to 3% of the sample. Sequenced material: PBMCs, taken before nivolumab (anti-PD-1) treatment. The receptors originated from a person aged 35 to 85 with oral cavity squamous cell carcinoma.

This chain uses TRBV9 with TRBJ1-6; TRBD1 is a possible D gene (5 bases). CDR1 SGDLS and CDR2 YYNGEE come from the germline V gene. The V gene lost 0 bases and the J gene lost 10 bases, with 14 bases spanning the gap. CDR3 length: 15 residues. CDR3 sequence (DNA): TGTGCCAGCAGCGTAGATGGCAAAACAGGATCACCCCTCCACTTT. It codes for CASSVDGKTGSPLHF.

V usage is TRBV14 and J usage is TRBJ2-1, with TRBD1 matching 10 bases. V shed 3 bases and J 4 bases; nucleotides not matched to a gene: 3. The germline V gene has CDR1 SGHDN and CDR2 FVKESK. The length of the CDR3 is 15 residues. The CDR3 sequence is CASSQWGQGYNEQFF. The CDR3 bases are TGTGCCAGCAGCCAGTGGGGACAGGGGTACAATGAGCAGTTCTTC.

The genes are TRBV28 and TRBJ2-7, with D possibly being TRBD1 or TRBD2 (6 bases each). V was clipped by 5 bases and J by 6 bases, with 20 bases between them. Germline values: CDR1 MDHEN, CDR2 SYDVKM. The CDR3 length is 15 residues. CDR3 residues: CASSRGLGGLAEQYF. For the CDR3, the DNA is TGTGCCAGCAGTAGGGGTCTTGGGGGGCTGGCCGAGCAGTACTTC.

This sequence joins TRBV11-2 and TRBJ2-1; D uncertain. The V end was cut by 1 base, the J end by 5 bases, with 18 bases between. The CDR3 spans 17 residues. In germline, CDR1 is SGHAT, CDR2 FQNNGV. The CDR3 here is CASSLVGRLRSNNEQFF. The CDR3 DNA reads as TGTGCCAGCAGCTTAGTCGGGCGACTGAGAAGCAACAATGAGCAGTTCTTC.

This clone occurred once. The CDR3 sequence is CASSAQNSPLHF. The DNA for the CDR3 is TGTGCCAGCAGCGCACAAAATTCACCCCTCCACTTT. The rearrangement joins TRBV9 to TRBJ1-6; D is unclear. Deletions cut 3 bases from V and 7 bases from J, with 5 bases between. The germline V gene encodes CDR1 SGDLS and CDR2 YYNGEE. This CDR3 comprises 12 residues.

This chain uses TRBV10-3 with TRBJ1-2; possible D gene TRBD1, 5 bases. The germline V and J ends were trimmed by 6 bases and 2 bases, with 10 bases remaining between them. This CDR3 spans 13 amino acids. Germline CDR1 reads ENHRY; CDR2 reads SYGVKD. The CDR3 reads CAISLTENYGYTF. DNA for the CDR3: TGTGCCATCAGCCTGACAGAGAACTATGGCTACACCTTC.

The gene calls are TRBV7-3 and TRBJ2-7; D could derive from TRBD1 or TRBD2 (5 bases each). The CDR3 runs 15 residues. CDR1 and CDR2 from the germline V gene are SGHTA and FQGTGA. Between the trimmed V and J ends, which lost 5 bases and 1 base, there was a span of 15 bases. The chain's CDR3 is CASSPGPTKSYEQYF. Written as DNA, the CDR3 is TGTGCCAGCAGCCCGGGACCCACGAAATCCTACGAGCAGTACTTC. Complete variable domain (other parts from reference TRBV7-3 and TRBJ2-7): GAGVSQTPSNKVTEKGKYVELRCDPISGHTALYWYRQSLGQGPEFLIYFQGTGAADDSGLPNDRFFAVRPEGSVSTLKIQRTERGDSAVYLCASSPGPTKSYEQYFGPGTRLTVT.

This clone was seen once. The chain is built from TRBV7-2 and TRBJ1-5; unclear D gene. V was clipped by 1 base and J by 3 bases, with 10 bases between them. CDR3 length: 15 amino acids. CDR1 and CDR2 from the germline V gene are SGHTA and FQGNSA. The CDR3 bases are TGTGCCAGCAGCTTAGTTCCGTACGACAATCAGCCCCAGCATTTT. Protein sequence: CASSLVPYDNQPQHF.

The CDR3, as DNA: TGTGCCACCCGGGGGTCCTACGAGCAGTACTTC. This translates into CATRGSYEQYF. The V call is TRBV10-3, the J call TRBJ2-7; tentative D call: TRBD2 (6 bases). CDR1 is ENHRY and CDR2 is SYGVKD in the germline V gene. V lost 10 bases and J 1 base, leaving 8 bases between the germline ends. This CDR3 contains 11 residues.

This chain joins TRBV5-1 and TRBJ1-2; D unresolved. The V gene lost 0 bases and the J gene lost 2 bases, with 2 bases spanning the gap. The CDR3 contains 12 residues. Germline CDR1 reads SGHRS; CDR2 reads YFSETQ. The CDR3 spells CASSLDNYGYTF. The CDR3, as DNA: TGCGCCAGCAGCTTGGACAACTATGGCTACACCTTC.

Points on this clone: A read error may account for a junction end that differs from germline. The sample has other DNA sequences that encode this CDR3 too. The gene calls are TRBV5-1 and TRBJ2-3; 8 nucleotides match TRBD1. Per germline, CDR1 SGHRS and CDR2 YFSETQ. The CDR3 loop spans 14 amino acids. The CDR3 protein is CASAQGAIQDTQYF. As DNA, the CDR3 is TGCGCCAGCGCGCAGGGGGCAATTCAAGATACGCAGTACTTT.

The rearrangement uses TRBV5-1 and TRBJ2-3; 10 bases align to TRBD1. After removal of 4 bases from V and 0 bases from J, the junction contained 2 bases not matched to a gene. This CDR3 has 15 residues. The V gene's germline CDR1 is SGHRS and CDR2 YFSETQ. The CDR3 is CASSRQGASTDTQYF. CDR3 DNA: TGCGCCAGCAGCCGACAGGGGGCCAGCACAGATACGCAGTATTTT.

J is TRBJ1-1 and V is TRBV7-8; D is possibly TRBD1 (5 bases). Germline V gene sequence: CDR1 SGHVS, CDR2 FQNEAQ. There are 15 residues in the CDR3. The germline V and J ends were trimmed by 5 bases and 3 bases, with 16 bases remaining between them. The CDR3 region has the DNA TGTGCCAGCAGCGTTCGTCCCCGGGGGGACACTGAAGCTTTCTTT. It specifies CASSVRPRGDTEAFF.

The chain's CDR3 is CASSFKMEGGRTQYF. In nucleotides, the CDR3 is TGTGCCAGCAGCTTTAAAATGGAAGGGGGGAGGACGCAGTATTTT. The V gene is TRBV5-5, the J gene TRBJ2-3; possibly TRBD1 or TRBD2 for D (6 bases each). V was pared by 2 bases and J by 9 bases, with 19 bases between. Germline-derived CDR1 and CDR2 are SGHKS and YYEKEE (reference sequence). The length of the CDR3 is 15 residues.

This clone appeared a single time. This sequence joins TRBV30 and TRBJ2-5; 7 bases map to TRBD2. CDR3 length: 13 residues. V was clipped by 4 bases and J by 4 bases; unmatched bases: 6. Germline V gene lookup returns CDR1 GTSNPN and CDR2 SVGIG (reference sequence). The CDR3 here is CAWTRGGGETQYF. The CDR3, as DNA: TGTGCCTGGACCCGCGGGGGAGGAGAGACCCAGTACTTC.

The chain employs TRBV7-8 and TRBJ2-2; 7 bases agree with TRBD1. V trimming: 7 bases; J trimming: 1 base; junction bases outside the gene matches: 3. The CDR3 consists of 14 residues. CDR1 and CDR2 (germline): SGHVS, FQNEAQ. CDR3 nucleotides: TGTGCCAGCACCTGGACAGGGAACACCGGGGAGCTGTTTTTT. It codes for CASTWTGNTGELFF.

The rearrangement uses TRBV19 and TRBJ1-2; 7 bases are shared with TRBD1. The CDR3 has 15 amino acids. Germline loops: CDR1 LNHDA, CDR2 SQIVND (reference sequence). The V gene end was trimmed by 3 bases and the J gene end by 3 bases; junction bases not matched to a gene: 7. The CDR3: CASSIVTGRYYGYTF. The CDR3 DNA is TGTGCCAGTAGTATTGTGACAGGGCGATACTATGGCTACACCTTC. The whole variable domain, remainder taken from reference TRBV19 and TRBJ1-2, is DGGITQSPKYLFRKEGQNVTLSCEQNLNHDAMYWYRQDPGQGLRLIYYSQIVNDFQKGDIAEGYSVSREKKESFPLTVTSAQKNPTAFYLCASSIVTGRYYGYTFGSGTRLTVV.

The rearrangement uses TRBV11-2 and TRBJ2-7, with D possibly being TRBD1 (5 bases). Per the germline V gene, CDR1 is SGHAT and CDR2 is FQNNGV. This CDR3 is built from 13 residues. The ends were cut back, 4 bases at V and 6 bases at J, with 13 bases in the middle. The CDR3 nucleotides read TGTGCCAGCAGCTATCACCAGGGTGGCGAGCAGTACTTC. Translating it yields CASSYHQGGEQYF.